The 25 T cell receptor beta chains below come from one sample, sequenced in a study of cytomegalovirus exposure and HLA in healthy donors. Libraries were prepared by immunoSEQ multiplex PCR; TCRdb keeps only in-frame clonotypes and omits some of them. The sample consists of more than 95,000 clones, 85% to 90% of them appearing once. The sequencing input was PBMCs. These receptors were obtained from a woman aged 18-35 years in good health and CMV-seropositive.

The V and J genes are TRBV7-6 and TRBJ2-3, with TRBD1 identical over 8 bases. Germline CDR1 reads SGHVS; CDR2 reads FNYEAQ. The junction had 6 bases not matched to a gene; V was cut back by 5 bases and J by 2 bases. The CDR3 has 15 amino acids. The CDR3 coding sequence is TGTGCCAGCAGCACGCCGACAGGGGACACAGATACGCAGTATTTT. It encodes CASSTPTGDTDTQYF.

This chain connects TRBV19 to TRBJ1-5, with TRBD1 identical over 7 bases. The CDR3 is made up of 14 amino acids. J lost 4 bases, V lost 5 bases, and 5 bases had no gene match. In germline, CDR1 is LNHDA, CDR2 SQIVND (reference sequence). The CDR3 bases are TGTGCCAGTAGTCCATCAGGGGGGAATCAGCCCCAGCATTTT. Residues: CASSPSGGNQPQHF.

The chain is built from TRBV18 and TRBJ2-1, with D perhaps matching TRBD1 (7 bases). Germline V gene lookup returns CDR1 KGHSH and CDR2 LQKENI. Trimming pared 2 bases from V and 4 bases from J, leaving 12 bases between. CDR3 size: 15 residues. CDR3 in amino acids: CASSPAGTAYNEQFF. The CDR3 DNA sequence: TGTGCCAGCTCACCAGCGGGGACAGCGTACAATGAGCAGTTCTTC.

This chain uses TRBV6-5 with TRBJ2-1; tentative D call: TRBD2 (6 bases). This CDR3 contains 14 residues. V shed 7 bases and J shed 4 bases, with 14 bases lying between them. Germline CDR1 reads MNHEY; CDR2 reads SVGAGI. The DNA for the CDR3 is TGTGCCAGCACTTGGGGGGACCAATACAATGAGCAGTTCTTC. Protein sequence: CASTWGDQYNEQFF.

The genes are TRBV4-1 and TRBJ2-7; possibly TRBD2 for D (5 bases). The V end was cut by 0 bases, the J end by 7 bases, with 16 bases between. Germline assignment: CDR1 MGHRA and CDR2 YSYEKL. The CDR3 has 15 residues. The CDR3 protein is CASSQENQWAGEQYF. CDR3 coding DNA: TGCGCCAGCAGCCAAGAGAATCAGTGGGCGGGTGAGCAGTACTTC.

V usage is TRBV19 and J usage is TRBJ2-1; perhaps TRBD2 as D (6 bases). Trimming stripped 3 bases from V and 12 bases from J, with 21 bases between. The CDR3 covers 15 residues. Germline CDR1 reads LNHDA; CDR2 reads SQIVND (reference sequence). CDR3: CASSIAGFSESGQFF. The CDR3 DNA follows: TGTGCCAGTAGTATTGCGGGGTTCAGTGAATCGGGGCAGTTCTTC.

The rearrangement links TRBV5-6 to TRBJ2-2; tentatively, D is TRBD2 (6 bases). V lost 4 bases, J lost 0 bases, and 13 bases lay in between. Germline loops: CDR1 SGHDT, CDR2 YYEEEE. The CDR3 is 16 amino acids. DNA of the CDR3: TGTGCCAGCAGCCACCTTACTAGCCCGAACACCGGGGAGCTGTTTTTT. The encoded protein is CASSHLTSPNTGELFF.

V and J are TRBV18 and TRBJ1-2; TRBD1 matches 8 bases. CDR3 length: 14 amino acids. The junction had 9 bases not matched to a gene; V was cut back by 4 bases and J by 8 bases. Germline V gene lookup returns CDR1 KGHSH and CDR2 LQKENI. As DNA, the CDR3 is TGTGCCAGCTCACAGCTGGTGACAGGGGACGGCTACACCTTC. This sequence encodes CASSQLVTGDGYTF.

The chain employs TRBV6-1 and TRBJ1-1; perhaps TRBD1 as D (6 bases). This CDR3 is built from 15 residues. Trimming shortened V by 1 base and J by 4 bases, and 13 bases separated the two germline ends. The germline V gene encodes CDR1 MNHNS and CDR2 SASEGT. The CDR3 DNA follows: TGTGCCAGCAGTGAAGGGACAGCGAGGGGCACTGAAGCTTTCTTT. Translated, it gives CASSEGTARGTEAFF.

This clone came up once. This chain connects TRBV28 to TRBJ1-2; no firm D call. This CDR3 contains 13 residues. With 6 bases removed from V and 5 bases from J, the gap between germline ends came to 13 bases. From germline, CDR1 is MDHEN and CDR2 SYDVKM. Written as DNA, the CDR3 is TGTGCCAGCAGATCCGGGGTGATATATGGCTACACCTTC. Encoded protein: CASRSGVIYGYTF.

The V call is TRBV5-1, the J call TRBJ2-1; 8 nucleotides match TRBD1. Trimming at V came to 2 bases and at J to 7 bases, leaving 8 bases not matched to a gene. This CDR3 is built from 15 residues. From germline, CDR1 is SGHRS and CDR2 YFSETQ. CDR3 loop: CASSFGQGAGNEQFF. CDR3 bases: TGCGCCAGCAGCTTCGGTCAGGGGGCAGGGAATGAGCAGTTCTTC.

The gene calls are TRBV28 and TRBJ2-7; the D gene is possibly TRBD1 (5 bases). V lost 6 bases and J 3 bases, leaving 15 bases between the germline ends. The germline V gene encodes CDR1 MDHEN and CDR2 SYDVKM. This CDR3 spans 14 amino acids. For the CDR3, the DNA is TGTGCCAGCAGCCCACCGGCCAGGGTCTACGAGCAGTACTTC. This codes for CASSPPARVYEQYF.

This chain connects TRBV11-3 to TRBJ2-2; D possibly corresponds to TRBD2 (5 bases). Germline V gene data show CDR1 as SGHNT and CDR2 as YENEEA. V gave up 8 bases and J gave up 0 bases, with 19 bases separating them. This CDR3 is built from 17 residues. The CDR3 DNA reads TGTGCCAGCCGCTCTCTAGCCCTAAAGCCGAACACCGGGGAGCTGTTTTTT. Encoded protein: CASRSLALKPNTGELFF.

This clone appeared a single time. The chain uses TRBV30 and TRBJ1-1; 8 bases fit TRBD1. The CDR3 has 11 amino acids. Germline V gene sequence: CDR1 GTSNPN, CDR2 SVGIG (reference sequence). J gave up 5 bases and V 5 bases, and 1 base lay outside the gene matches. CDR3: CAWGDRTEAFF. In DNA, the CDR3 is TGTGCCTGGGGGGACAGGACTGAAGCTTTCTTT.

This chain uses TRBV6-4 with TRBJ1-6, with 9 bases lining up with TRBD1. Germline V gives CDR1 MRHNA, CDR2 SNTAGT. CDR3 length: 17 residues. V lost 2 bases to trimming and J lost 9 bases; unmatched junction nucleotides: 11. The CDR3 DNA sequence: TGTGCCAGCAGTGACATGGGCTACGGGACAGGGCGTTCACCCCTCCACTTT. Amino acids: CASSDMGYGTGRSPLHF.

V gene TRBV4-1 combines with J gene TRBJ2-7; 9 bases are shared with TRBD1. Trimming took 3 bases from V and 2 from J; bases not matched to a gene: 5. CDR1 is MGHRA, CDR2 YSYEKL, per germline. The CDR3 is 15 amino acids. The chain's CDR3 is CASSQPGQGPYEQYF. DNA of the CDR3: TGCGCCAGCAGCCAGCCGGGACAGGGTCCCTACGAGCAGTACTTC.

V gene TRBV6-6 combines with J gene TRBJ2-5; D remains unclear. The CDR3 is 14 amino acids. Germline assignment: CDR1 MNHNY and CDR2 SVGAGI (reference sequence). V was trimmed by 7 bases and J by 5 bases, leaving 17 bases between them. The chain's CDR3 is CASTLPGGSETQYF. The CDR3 DNA sequence: TGTGCCAGCACCCTCCCTGGCGGCTCGGAGACCCAGTACTTC.

The chain links TRBV15 to TRBJ2-1; D might be TRBD2 (6 bases). The V end was cut by 1 base, the J end by 9 bases, with 13 bases between. Germline CDR1 and CDR2: LNHNV and YYDKDF (reference sequence). The CDR3 is 14 amino acids. The CDR3 nucleotides read TGTGCCACCAGCAGAGTCAGCGTGGGAGGTGAGCAGTTCTTC. Translating it yields CATSRVSVGGEQFF.

This chain uses TRBV7-2 with TRBJ1-3, with a possible D match to TRBD1 (6 bases). The germline V and J ends were trimmed by 2 bases and 4 bases, with 18 bases remaining between them. CDR3 length equals 17 residues. Germline loops: CDR1 SGHTA, CDR2 FQGNSA. CDR3 DNA: TGTGCCAGCAGCTTACACATCGCCACAGGGAACGGAAACACCATATATTTT. Amino acids: CASSLHIATGNGNTIYF. The full variable domain, its missing parts supplied by reference TRBV7-2 and TRBJ1-3, is GAGVSQSPSNKVTEKGKDVELRCDPISGHTALYWYRQSLGQGLEFLIYFQGNSAPDKSGLPSDRFSAERTGGSVSTLTIQRTQQEDSAVYLCASSLHIATGNGNTIYFGEGSWLTVV.

The chain uses TRBV5-4 and TRBJ2-1, with 7 nucleotides matching TRBD2. Germline CDR1 reads SGHNT; CDR2 reads YYREEE (reference sequence). Trimming cost V 0 bases and J 6 bases; bases outside gene matches: 6. This CDR3 spans 15 amino acids. The CDR3 sequence is CASSLAGGTGNEQFF. The CDR3 coding sequence is TGTGCCAGCAGCTTGGCGGGGGGAACGGGCAATGAGCAGTTCTTC.

The chain has TRBV11-2 and TRBJ2-2, with 8 positions matching TRBD2. Germline values: CDR1 SGHAT, CDR2 FQNNGV. This CDR3 region has 16 residues. With 5 bases clipped from V and 2 bases from J, the junction kept 7 bases outside the gene matches. In DNA, the CDR3 is TGTGCCAGCAGCCCAAGCGGGGGCCTAAACACCGGGGAGCTGTTTTTT. Translating it yields CASSPSGGLNTGELFF.

The chain joins TRBV5-6 to TRBJ2-5, with D unclear. V lost 6 bases to trimming and J lost 4 bases, with 10 bases between them. Germline V gene sequence: CDR1 SGHDT, CDR2 YYEEEE. This CDR3 contains 12 residues. The CDR3, as DNA: TGTGCCAGCACCCTACCCGGAGAGACCCAGTACTTC. As protein: CASTLPGETQYF. The full variable domain, with the rest looked up from reference TRBV5-6 and TRBJ2-5, is DAGVTQSPTHLIKTRGQQVTLRCSPKSGHDTVSWYQQALGQGPQFIFQYYEEEERQRGNFPDRFSGHQFPNYSSELNVNALLLGDSALYLCASTLPGETQYFGPGTRLLVL.

This chain connects TRBV5-1 to TRBJ1-3; D ambiguous. There are 16 residues in the CDR3. Germline CDR1 reads SGHRS; CDR2 reads YFSETQ. Trimming took off 1 base at V and 0 bases at J, with 11 bases between the two ends. The CDR3 region has the DNA TGCGCCAGCAGCTTGAGTTCGGGAAACTCTGGAAACACCATATATTTT. This gives the protein CASSLSSGNSGNTIYF.

The chain links TRBV7-9 to TRBJ2-7; possibly TRBD2 for D (6 bases). Germline V gene data show CDR1 as SEHNR and CDR2 as FQNEAQ (reference sequence). The CDR3 consists of 11 residues. With 8 bases removed from V and 3 bases from J, the gap between germline ends came to 8 bases. Here the CDR3 reads CASLGGYEQYF. In DNA form, the CDR3 reads TGTGCCAGCCTCGGGGGCTACGAGCAGTACTTC.

The J gene is TRBJ2-7, the V gene TRBV4-1; possibly TRBD1 for D (6 bases). V was shortened by 1 base and J by 7 bases, with 14 bases between the two germline ends. CDR1 is MGHRA and CDR2 is YSYEKL in the germline V gene. CDR3 length: 14 residues. CDR3 residues: CASSQGLGGWEQYF. CDR3 in DNA: TGCGCCAGCAGCCAAGGTTTAGGGGGTTGGGAGCAGTACTTC.